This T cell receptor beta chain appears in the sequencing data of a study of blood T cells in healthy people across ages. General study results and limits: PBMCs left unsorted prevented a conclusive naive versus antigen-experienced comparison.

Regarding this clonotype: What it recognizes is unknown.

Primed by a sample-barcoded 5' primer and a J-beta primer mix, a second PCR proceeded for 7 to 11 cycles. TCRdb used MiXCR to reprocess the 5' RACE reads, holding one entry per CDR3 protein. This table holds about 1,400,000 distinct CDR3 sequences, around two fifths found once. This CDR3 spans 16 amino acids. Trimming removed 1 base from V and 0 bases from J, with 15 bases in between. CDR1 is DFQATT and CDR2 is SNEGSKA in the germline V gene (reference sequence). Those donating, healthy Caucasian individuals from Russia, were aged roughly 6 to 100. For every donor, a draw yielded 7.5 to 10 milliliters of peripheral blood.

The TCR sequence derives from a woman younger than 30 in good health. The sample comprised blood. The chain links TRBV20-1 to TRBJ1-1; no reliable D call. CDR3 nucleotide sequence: TGCAGTGCTAGAGCCCCCGGGATAATCATGAACACTGAAGCTTTCTTT. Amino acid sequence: CSARAPGIIMNTEAFF.